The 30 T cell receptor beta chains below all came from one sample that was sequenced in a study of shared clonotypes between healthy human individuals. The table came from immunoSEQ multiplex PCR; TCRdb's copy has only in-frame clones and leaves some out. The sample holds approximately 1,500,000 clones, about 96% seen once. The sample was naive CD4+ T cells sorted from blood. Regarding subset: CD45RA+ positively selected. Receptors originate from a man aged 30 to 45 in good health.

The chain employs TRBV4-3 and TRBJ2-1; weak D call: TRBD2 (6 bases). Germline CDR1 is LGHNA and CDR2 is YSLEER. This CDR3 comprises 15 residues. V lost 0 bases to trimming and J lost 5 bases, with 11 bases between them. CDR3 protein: CASSQEIGGDNEQFF. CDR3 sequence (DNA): TGCGCCAGCAGCCAAGAGATCGGGGGAGACAATGAGCAGTTCTTC.

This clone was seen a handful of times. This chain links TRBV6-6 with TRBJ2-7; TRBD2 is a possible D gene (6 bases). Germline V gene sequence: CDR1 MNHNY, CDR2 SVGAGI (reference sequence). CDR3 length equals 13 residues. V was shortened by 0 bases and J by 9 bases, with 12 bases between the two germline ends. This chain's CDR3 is CASSYSFQGGQYF. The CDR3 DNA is TGTGCCAGCAGTTACTCGTTTCAGGGAGGGCAGTACTTC.

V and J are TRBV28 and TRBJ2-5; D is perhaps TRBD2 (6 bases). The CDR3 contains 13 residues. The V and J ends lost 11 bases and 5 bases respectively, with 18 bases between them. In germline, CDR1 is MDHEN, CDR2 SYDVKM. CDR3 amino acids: CALGDLRSETQYF. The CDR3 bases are TGTGCCCTCGGGGACTTGAGGAGCGAGACCCAGTACTTC.

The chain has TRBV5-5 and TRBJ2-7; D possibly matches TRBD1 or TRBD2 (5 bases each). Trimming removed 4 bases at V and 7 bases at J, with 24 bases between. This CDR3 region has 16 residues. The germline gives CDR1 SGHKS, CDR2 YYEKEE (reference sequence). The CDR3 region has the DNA TGTGCCAGCAGCCCGGTTCCGGGACGTTTGACGGGGGAGCAGTACTTC. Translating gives CASSPVPGRLTGEQYF.

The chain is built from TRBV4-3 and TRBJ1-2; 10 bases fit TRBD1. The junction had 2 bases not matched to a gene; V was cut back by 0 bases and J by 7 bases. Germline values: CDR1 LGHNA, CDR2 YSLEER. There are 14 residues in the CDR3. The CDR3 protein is CASSQDGTGVGYTF. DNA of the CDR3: TGCGCCAGCAGCCAAGATGGGACAGGGGTTGGCTACACCTTC.

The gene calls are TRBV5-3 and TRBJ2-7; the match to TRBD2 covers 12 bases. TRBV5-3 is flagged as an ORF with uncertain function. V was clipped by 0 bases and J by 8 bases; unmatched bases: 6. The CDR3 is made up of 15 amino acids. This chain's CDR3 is CARSLAETSGSKQYF. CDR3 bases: TGTGCCAGAAGCTTGGCCGAGACTAGCGGGAGTAAGCAGTACTTC.

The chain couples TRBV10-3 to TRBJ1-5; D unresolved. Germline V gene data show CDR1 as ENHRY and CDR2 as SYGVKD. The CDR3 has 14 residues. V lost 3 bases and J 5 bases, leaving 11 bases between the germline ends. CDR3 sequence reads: CAISDGRSHQPQHF. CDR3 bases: TGTGCCATCAGTGACGGCAGATCGCATCAGCCCCAGCATTTT.

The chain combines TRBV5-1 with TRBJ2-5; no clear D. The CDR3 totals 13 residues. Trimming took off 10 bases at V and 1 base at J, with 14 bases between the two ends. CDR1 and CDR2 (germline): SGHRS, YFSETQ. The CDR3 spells CACRKPLQETQYF. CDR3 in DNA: TGCGCCTGTAGGAAACCCCTCCAAGAGACCCAGTACTTC.

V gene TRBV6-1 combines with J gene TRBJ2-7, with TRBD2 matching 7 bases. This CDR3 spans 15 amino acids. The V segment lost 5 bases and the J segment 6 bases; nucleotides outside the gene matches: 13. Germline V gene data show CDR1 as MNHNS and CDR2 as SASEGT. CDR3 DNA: TGTGCCAGCAGTTCATCGACGGGACGGGGGGTCGAGCAGTACTTC. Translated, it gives CASSSSTGRGVEQYF.

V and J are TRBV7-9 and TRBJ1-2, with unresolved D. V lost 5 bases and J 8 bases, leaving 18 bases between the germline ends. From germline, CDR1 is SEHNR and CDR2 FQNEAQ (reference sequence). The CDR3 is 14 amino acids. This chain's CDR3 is CASSHRAISRGYTF. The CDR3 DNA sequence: TGTGCCAGCAGCCACCGCGCGATCTCTCGCGGCTACACCTTC.

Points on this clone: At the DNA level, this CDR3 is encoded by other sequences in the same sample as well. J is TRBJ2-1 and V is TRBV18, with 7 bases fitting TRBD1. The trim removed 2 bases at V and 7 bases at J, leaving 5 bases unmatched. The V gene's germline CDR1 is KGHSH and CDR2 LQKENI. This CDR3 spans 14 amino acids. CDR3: CASSPTTGVNEQFF. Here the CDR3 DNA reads TGTGCCAGCTCACCAACAACAGGGGTTAATGAGCAGTTCTTC.

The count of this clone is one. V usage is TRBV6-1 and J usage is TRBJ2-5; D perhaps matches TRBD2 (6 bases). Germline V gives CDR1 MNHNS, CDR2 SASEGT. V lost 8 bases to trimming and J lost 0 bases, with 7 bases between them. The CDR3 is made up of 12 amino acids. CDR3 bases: TGTGCCAGCGGGGGGTACCAAGAGACCCAGTACTTC. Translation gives CASGGYQETQYF.

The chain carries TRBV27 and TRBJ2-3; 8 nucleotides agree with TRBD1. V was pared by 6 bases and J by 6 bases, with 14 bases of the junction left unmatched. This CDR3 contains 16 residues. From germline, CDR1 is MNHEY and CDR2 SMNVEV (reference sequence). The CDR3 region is CASSPSPGQGWDTQYF. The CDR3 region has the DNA TGTGCCAGCAGCCCGAGCCCCGGACAGGGATGGGATACGCAGTATTTT.

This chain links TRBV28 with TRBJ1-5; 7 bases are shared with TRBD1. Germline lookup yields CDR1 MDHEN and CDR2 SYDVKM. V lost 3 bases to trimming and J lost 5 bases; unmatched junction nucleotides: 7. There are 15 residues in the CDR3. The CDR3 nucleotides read TGTGCCAGCAGTTTTGGTGACAGGGAACATCAGCCCCAGCATTTT. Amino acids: CASSFGDREHQPQHF.

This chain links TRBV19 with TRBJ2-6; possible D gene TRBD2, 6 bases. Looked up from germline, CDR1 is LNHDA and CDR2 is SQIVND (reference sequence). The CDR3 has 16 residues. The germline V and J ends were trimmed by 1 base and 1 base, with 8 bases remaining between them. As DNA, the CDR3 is TGTGCCAGTAGTATAGGGAGGGGTTCTGGGGCCAACGTCCTGACTTTC. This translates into CASSIGRGSGANVLTF.

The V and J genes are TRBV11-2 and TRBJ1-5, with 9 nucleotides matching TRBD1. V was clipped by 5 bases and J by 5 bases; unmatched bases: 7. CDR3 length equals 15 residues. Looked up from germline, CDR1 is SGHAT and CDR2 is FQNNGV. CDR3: CASSLGDRADQPQHF. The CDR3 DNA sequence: TGTGCCAGCAGCCTGGGGGACAGGGCGGATCAGCCCCAGCATTTT.

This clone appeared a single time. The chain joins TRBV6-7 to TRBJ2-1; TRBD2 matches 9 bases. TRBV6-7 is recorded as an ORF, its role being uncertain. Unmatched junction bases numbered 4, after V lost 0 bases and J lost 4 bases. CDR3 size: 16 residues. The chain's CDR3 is CASSYSWREGYNEQFF. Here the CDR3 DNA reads TGTGCCAGCAGTTACTCGTGGCGGGAGGGTTACAATGAGCAGTTCTTC.

In DNA, the CDR3 is TGTGCCAGCAGCCAAGATCTCTCTAGAGCGAGTGGTTCCTACGAGCAGTACTTC. Amino acid sequence: CASSQDLSRASGSYEQYF. The chain recombines TRBV14 with TRBJ2-7; no definite D call. This CDR3 comprises 18 residues. Per germline, CDR1 SGHDN and CDR2 FVKESK. V was shortened by 0 bases and J by 1 base, with 19 bases between the two germline ends.

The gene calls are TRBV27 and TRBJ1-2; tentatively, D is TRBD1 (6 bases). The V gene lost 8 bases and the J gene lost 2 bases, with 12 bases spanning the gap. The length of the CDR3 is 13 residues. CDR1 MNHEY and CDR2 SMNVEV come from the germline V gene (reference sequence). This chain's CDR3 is CASRPGANYGYTF. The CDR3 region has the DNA TGTGCCAGCCGCCCAGGGGCGAACTATGGCTACACCTTC.

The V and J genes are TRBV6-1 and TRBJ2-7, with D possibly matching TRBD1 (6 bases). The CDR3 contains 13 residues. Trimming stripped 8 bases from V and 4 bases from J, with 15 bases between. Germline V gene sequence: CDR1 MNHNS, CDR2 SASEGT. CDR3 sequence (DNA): TGTGCCAGCGGGACAAGGACAAATTACGAGCAGTACTTC. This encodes CASGTRTNYEQYF.

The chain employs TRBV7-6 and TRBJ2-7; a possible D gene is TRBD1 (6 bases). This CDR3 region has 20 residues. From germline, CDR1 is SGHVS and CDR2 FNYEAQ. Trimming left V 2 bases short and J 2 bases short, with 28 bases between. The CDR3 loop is CASSLSKPWTARSEAYEQYF. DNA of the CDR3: TGTGCCAGCAGCTTATCCAAGCCTTGGACAGCCCGTAGCGAAGCCTACGAGCAGTACTTC.

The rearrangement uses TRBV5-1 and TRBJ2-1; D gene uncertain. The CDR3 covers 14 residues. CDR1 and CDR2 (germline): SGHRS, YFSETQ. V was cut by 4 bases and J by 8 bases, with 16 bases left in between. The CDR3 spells CASSPYLGLDEQFF. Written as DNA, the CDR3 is TGCGCCAGCAGCCCCTATCTAGGTTTGGATGAGCAGTTCTTC.

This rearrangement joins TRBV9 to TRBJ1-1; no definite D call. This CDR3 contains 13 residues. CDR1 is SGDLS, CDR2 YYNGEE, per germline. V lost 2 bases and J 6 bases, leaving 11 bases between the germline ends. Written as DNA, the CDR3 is TGTGCCAGCAGCGTCATCGGGAATTCTGAAGCTTTCTTT. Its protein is CASSVIGNSEAFF.

The CDR3 DNA is TGTGCCAGCAGCTTATCAGCCAAAATCGGTGGCTACACCTTC. It specifies CASSLSAKIGGYTF. The V and J genes are TRBV7-9 and TRBJ1-2; D not certain. V was cut by 2 bases and J by 7 bases, with 14 bases left in between. The CDR3 has 14 amino acids. The V gene's germline CDR1 is SEHNR and CDR2 FQNEAQ (reference sequence).

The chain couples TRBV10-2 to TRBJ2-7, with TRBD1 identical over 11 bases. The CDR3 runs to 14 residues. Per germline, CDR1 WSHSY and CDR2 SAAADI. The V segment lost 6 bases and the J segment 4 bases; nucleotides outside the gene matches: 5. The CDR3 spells CASRRTGGKYEQYF. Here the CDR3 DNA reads TGCGCCAGCAGACGGACAGGGGGCAAGTACGAGCAGTACTTC.

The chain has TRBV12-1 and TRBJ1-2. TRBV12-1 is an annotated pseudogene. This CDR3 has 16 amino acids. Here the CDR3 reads CASSYRVPRTNYGYTF. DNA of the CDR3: TGTGCCAGCAGCTACCGGGTCCCCCGTACTAACTATGGCTACACCTTC.

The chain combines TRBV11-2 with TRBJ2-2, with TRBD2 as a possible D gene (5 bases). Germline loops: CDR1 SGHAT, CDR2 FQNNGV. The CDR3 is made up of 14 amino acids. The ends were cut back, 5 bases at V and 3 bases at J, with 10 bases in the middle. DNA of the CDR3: TGTGCCAGCAGCCAGCGGTACTACACCGGGGAGCTGTTTTTT. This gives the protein CASSQRYYTGELFF.

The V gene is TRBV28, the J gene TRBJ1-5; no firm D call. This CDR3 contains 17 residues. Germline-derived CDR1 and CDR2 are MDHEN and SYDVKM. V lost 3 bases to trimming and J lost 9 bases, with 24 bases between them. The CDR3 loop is CASSLAGGIGLSRPQHF. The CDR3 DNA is TGTGCCAGCAGTTTGGCCGGAGGGATTGGCCTGAGTAGGCCCCAGCATTTT.

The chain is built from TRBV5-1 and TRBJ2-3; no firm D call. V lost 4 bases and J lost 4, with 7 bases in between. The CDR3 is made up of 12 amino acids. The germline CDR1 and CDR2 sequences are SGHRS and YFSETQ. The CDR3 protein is CASSTTADTQYF. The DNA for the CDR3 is TGCGCCAGCAGCACAACGGCAGATACGCAGTATTTT. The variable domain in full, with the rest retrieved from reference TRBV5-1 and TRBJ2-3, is KAGVTQTPRYLIKTRGQQVTLSCSPISGHRSVSWYQQTPGQGLQFLFEYFSETQRNKGNFPGRFSGRQFSNSRSEMNVSTLELGDSALYLCASSTTADTQYFGPGTRLTVL.

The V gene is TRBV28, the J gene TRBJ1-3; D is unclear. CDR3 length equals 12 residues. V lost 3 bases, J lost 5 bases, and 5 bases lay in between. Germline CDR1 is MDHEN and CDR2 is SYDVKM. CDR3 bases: TGTGCCAGCAGTTTCTCGCGAAACACCATATATTTT. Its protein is CASSFSRNTIYF.